This TCR beta chain was observed in a study of cytomegalovirus exposure and HLA in healthy donors. Notes on the study in general: There was a cluster of highly shared sequence variants that was likely a sequencing artifact.

Primers: 60 Vbeta forward and 13 Jbeta reverse. Sequencing used immunoSEQ multiplex PCR; TCRdb keeps in-frame clones, though not all of them. The sample gives roughly 150,000 clones, roughly a tenth of which show up once; around 1.9% is in the top ten. Germline V gene data show CDR1 as SEHNR and CDR2 as FQNEAQ (reference sequence). The V gene end was trimmed by 4 bases and the J gene end by 7 bases; junction bases not matched to a gene: 10. The CDR3 spans 15 residues. In its sample, this clone was seen a few times. The antigen remains undetermined. This sequence joins TRBV7-9 and TRBJ2-1; TRBD2 aligns across 7 bases. The source is a male donor in good health and CMV-seronegative. Sequencing was performed on PBMCs. The DNA of the CDR3 is TGTGCCAGCAGCTCCGCAAGACTAGCCGGTAATGAGCAGTTCTTC. This sequence encodes CASSSARLAGNEQFF.